The T cell receptor beta chain under discussion was sequenced for a study of T cells in Graves' hyperthyroidism and ophthalmopathy. RNA transcripts yielded amplified TCR beta CDR3 regions. Researchers ran a first-round RT-PCR on the TCR CDR3 using the HTBI primer set. TCRdb redid the calling of the multiplex PCR reads with MiXCR, one entry per CDR3 protein. The repertoire includes hundreds of thousands of distinct CDR3 sequences, 14% of them detected once, and approximately 12% sits in the top ten. CDR1 is LGHNA, CDR2 YSLEER, per germline. The CDR3 extends over 16 amino acids. Details on this clonotype: Sequence at one end of the junction differs from germline and may be a read error.

This rearrangement joins TRBV4-3 to TRBJ2-7; TRBD1 matches 9 bases. The sequenced sample consisted of blood. This sequence originates from a woman aged 45-59 years with Graves' ophthalmopathy. CDR3 in DNA: TGCGCCAGCAGCCAAGAATGGGGACAGGGCTCCCACGAGCAGTACTTC. It yields the protein CASSQEWGQGSHEQYF.